The 19 T cell receptor beta chains presented below share a single source sample, sequenced in a study of blood T cell repertoires in COVID-19. Measured with immunoSEQ multiplex PCR; TCRdb has only the in-frame clones, and not every one. The sample lists about 470,000 clones; around 90% were seen once. The sample was PBMCs or T cells enriched from blood (not recorded which). These receptor sequences come from a woman aged 18-29 years who had recovered from COVID-19.

The gene calls are TRBV7-9 and TRBJ2-7, with D perhaps TRBD1 (5 bases). The ends were cut back, 10 bases at V and 5 bases at J, with 9 bases in the middle. CDR1 and CDR2 (germline): SEHNR, FQNEAQ (reference sequence). The CDR3 loop spans 10 amino acids. CDR3 in amino acids: CATSGHEQYF. In nucleotides, the CDR3 is TGTGCCACATCAGGGCACGAGCAGTACTTC.

This chain connects TRBV11-2 to TRBJ1-3; D unclear. Germline lookup yields CDR1 SGHAT and CDR2 FQNNGV. This CDR3 spans 15 amino acids. The V end was cut by 1 base, the J end by 0 bases, with 7 bases between. The CDR3 region is CASSLGRYSGNTIYF. The CDR3 DNA reads as TGTGCCAGCAGCTTAGGTAGATACTCTGGAAACACCATATATTTT.

The table lists this clone with a count of one. Additional DNA sequences in this sample encode the identical CDR3. The chain is built from TRBV28 and TRBJ1-1, with D perhaps matching TRBD1 (5 bases). The CDR3 length is 12 residues. V lost 3 bases and J lost 5, with 7 bases in between. Germline V CDR1 and CDR2: MDHEN, SYDVKM. The CDR3 DNA sequence: TGTGCCAGCAGTTTTGGGGGGACTGAAGCTTTCTTT. Its translation is CASSFGGTEAFF.

This chain uses TRBV7-8 with TRBJ2-1; D is possibly TRBD1 (5 bases). Trimming cost V 5 bases and J 8 bases, with 13 bases left between them. CDR1 SGHVS and CDR2 FQNEAQ come from the germline V gene. This CDR3 contains 13 residues. As DNA, the CDR3 is TGTGCCAGCAGCCCCCATATCAGGGATGAGCAGTTCTTC. Amino acids: CASSPHIRDEQFF.

This rearrangement joins TRBV3-1 (or the pseudogene TRBV3-2) to TRBJ2-7; D possibly corresponds to TRBD2 (7 bases). V was trimmed by 0 bases and J by 3 bases, leaving 12 bases between them. Germline V lookup: CDR1 LGHDT, CDR2 YNNKEL (reference sequence). The CDR3 totals 15 residues. The CDR3 bases are TGTGCCAGCAGCCAAGATGAGGGGGGGTTCTACGAGCAGTACTTC. This codes for CASSQDEGGFYEQYF.

This chain links TRBV5-5 with TRBJ2-3; 9 positions match TRBD1. V was clipped by 0 bases and J by 5 bases; unmatched bases: 1. This CDR3 is built from 14 residues. CDR1 is SGHKS, CDR2 YYEKEE, per germline (reference sequence). For the CDR3, the DNA is TGTGCCAGCAGCTTGGGGACAGGGGAAGATACGCAGTATTTT. This codes for CASSLGTGEDTQYF.

V gene TRBV5-5 combines with J gene TRBJ2-3; TRBD2 agrees at 8 bases. With 4 bases clipped from V and 6 bases from J, the junction kept 10 bases outside the gene matches. From germline, CDR1 is SGHKS and CDR2 YYEKEE (reference sequence). This CDR3 has 15 amino acids. CDR3 nucleotide sequence: TGTGCCAGCAGCCCGGGGGGCGGGGGGATGGATACGCAGTATTTT. Translation gives CASSPGGGGMDTQYF.

The CDR3 sequence: CASSLIGQGSLNTEAFF. The CDR3 region has the DNA TGCGCCAGCAGCCTGATTGGACAGGGAAGCCTGAACACTGAAGCTTTCTTT. V gene TRBV5-1 combines with J gene TRBJ1-1; 8 nucleotides agree with TRBD1. The germline gives CDR1 SGHRS, CDR2 YFSETQ. Trimming at V came to 4 bases and at J to 0 bases, leaving 11 bases not matched to a gene. This CDR3 spans 17 amino acids.

V gene TRBV6-2 or TRBV6-3 combines with J gene TRBJ2-3, with 13 bases fitting TRBD2. CDR3 length: 17 amino acids. Germline CDR1 reads MNHEY; CDR2 reads SVGEGT. Losses at the gene ends were 5 bases for V and 2 bases for J; bases not matched to a gene: 7. CDR3 amino acids: CASSDGLAGVYTDTQYF. CDR3 sequence (DNA): TGTGCCAGCAGTGACGGACTAGCGGGGGTTTACACAGATACGCAGTATTTT.

This clone is a singleton in its sample. This chain links TRBV7-2 with TRBJ2-2, with D possibly matching TRBD1 (5 bases). Trimming removed 5 bases from V and 2 bases from J, with 9 bases in between. Germline V lookup: CDR1 SGHTA, CDR2 FQGNSA. This CDR3 has 14 amino acids. The chain's CDR3 is CASSPTVNTGELFF. In DNA, the CDR3 is TGTGCCAGCAGCCCGACAGTAAACACCGGGGAGCTGTTTTTT.

The V gene is TRBV6-5, the J gene TRBJ1-6, with 8 positions matching TRBD1. The V gene end was trimmed by 6 bases and the J gene end by 10 bases; junction bases not matched to a gene: 8. Germline V CDR1 and CDR2: MNHEY, SVGAGI. The CDR3 totals 14 residues. For the CDR3, the DNA is TGTGCCAGCAGCTTGGACAGGGTTGGATCACCCCTCCACTTT. This sequence encodes CASSLDRVGSPLHF.

This clone is a singleton in its sample. The V call is TRBV5-1, the J call TRBJ2-7; D perhaps matches TRBD2 (6 bases). V was trimmed by 5 bases and J by 3 bases, leaving 15 bases between them. The CDR3 loop spans 14 amino acids. The V gene's germline CDR1 is SGHRS and CDR2 YFSETQ. The CDR3 here is CASSSGRGDYEQYF. CDR3 sequence (DNA): TGCGCCAGCAGTTCCGGGCGCGGGGACTACGAGCAGTACTTC.

The CDR3 region is CASNTGRGEKLFF. The CDR3 bases are TGTGCCAGCAACACAGGGAGGGGTGAAAAACTGTTTTTT. The chain carries TRBV12-3 or TRBV12-4 and TRBJ1-4; possible D gene TRBD1, 6 bases. The V end was cut by 7 bases, the J end by 7 bases, with 13 bases between. The CDR3 is made up of 13 amino acids.

This clone was recorded a few times. This rearrangement joins TRBV5-4 to TRBJ1-3, with D possibly TRBD1 on 6 matching bases. V shed 3 bases and J shed 4 bases, with 14 bases lying between them. Germline V CDR1 and CDR2: SGHNT, YYREEE (reference sequence). CDR3 length: 15 amino acids. CDR3 DNA: TGTGCCAGCAGCTCCCGGGGGGCAACGGGAAACACCATATATTTT. Translating gives CASSSRGATGNTIYF. Filled out from reference TRBV5-4 and TRBJ1-3, the complete variable domain reads ETGVTQSPTHLIKTRGQQVTLRCSSQSGHNTVSWYQQALGQGPQFIFQYYREEENGRGNFPPRFSGLQFPNYSSELNVNALELDDSALYLCASSSRGATGNTIYFGEGSWLTVV.

About this clone itself: A junction end diverges from the germline sequence, so it may reflect a read error. The chain links TRBV10-3 to TRBJ2-2; TRBD2 matches 8 bases. Germline CDR1 is ENHRY and CDR2 is SYGVKD. This CDR3 is 16 amino acids long. The CDR3 sequence: CAINESASGGGGELFF. DNA for the CDR3: TGTGCCATCAATGAGTCGGCGAGCGGGGGCGGCGGGGAGCTGTTTTTT.

A single count supports this clone. J is TRBJ1-1 and V is TRBV5-1; D gene unclear. Trimming removed 2 bases from V and 2 bases from J, with 10 bases in between. The CDR3 runs 14 residues. Germline V gene lookup returns CDR1 SGHRS and CDR2 YFSETQ. The CDR3 DNA follows: TGCGCCAGCAGCTTTCACGCGGGTAACACTGAAGCTTTCTTT. It is translated as CASSFHAGNTEAFF.

V usage is TRBV19 and J usage is TRBJ1-1, with TRBD1 as a possible D gene (5 bases). Germline V CDR1 and CDR2: LNHDA, SQIVND (reference sequence). The CDR3 is 16 amino acids. The V gene lost 6 bases and the J gene lost 0 bases, with 17 bases spanning the gap. As DNA, the CDR3 is TGTGCCAGTAGACCGGGGGGGGGACCATTGAACACTGAAGCTTTCTTT. Translated: CASRPGGGPLNTEAFF.

J is TRBJ1-2 and V is TRBV6-4; TRBD1 matches 11 bases. Germline V CDR1 and CDR2: MRHNA, SNTAGT. J lost 4 bases, V lost 5 bases, and 6 bases had no gene match. The CDR3 extends over 15 amino acids. This chain's CDR3 is CASSQGTGGLYGYTF. CDR3 sequence (DNA): TGTGCCAGCAGTCAAGGGACAGGGGGTCTCTATGGCTACACCTTC.

This chain joins TRBV1 and TRBJ2-1; TRBD2 is the table's D call, not checked against the DNA. TRBV1 is a pseudogene. This CDR3 has 18 amino acids. CDR3 nucleotides: TGCACCAGCAGCCACCTAAGTCCCGGGACTACAGGGCAGGATGAGCAGTTCTTC. Protein product: CTSSHLSPGTTGQDEQFF.